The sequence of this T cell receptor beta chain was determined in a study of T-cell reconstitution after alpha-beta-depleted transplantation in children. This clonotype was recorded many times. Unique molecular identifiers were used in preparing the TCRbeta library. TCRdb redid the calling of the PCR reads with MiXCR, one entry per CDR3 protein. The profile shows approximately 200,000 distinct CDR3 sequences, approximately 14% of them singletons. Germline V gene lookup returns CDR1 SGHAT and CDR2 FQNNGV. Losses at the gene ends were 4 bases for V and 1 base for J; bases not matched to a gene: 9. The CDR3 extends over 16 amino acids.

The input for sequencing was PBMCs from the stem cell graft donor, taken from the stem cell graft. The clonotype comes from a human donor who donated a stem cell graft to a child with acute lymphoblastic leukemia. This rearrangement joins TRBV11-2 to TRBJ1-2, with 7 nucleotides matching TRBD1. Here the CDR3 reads CASSSNSGQFNYGYTF. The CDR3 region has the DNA TGTGCCAGCAGCTCAAATTCGGGACAGTTTAACTATGGCTACACCTTC.